Listed below are T cell receptor beta chains from one sample, sequenced in a study of identical twins. Via MiXCR, TCRdb re-called the 5' RACE reads, giving one row per CDR3 protein. The sample has 1.5 million to 2 million distinct CDR3 sequences, about 31% seen once. The material sequenced was cord blood. These receptors were obtained from a newborn girl in good health. CDR3s include the opening cysteine and the closing phenylalanine or tryptophan. The D gene is left open where the match is weak. Clone size appears in some rows only: once, few, many, or a class for an expanded clone.

J gene,V gene,clone size,D gene,CDR3 DNA,CDR3 protein
TRBJ1-1,TRBV5-1,.,.,TGCGCCAGCAGAATGGGCACTGAAGCTTTCTTT,CASRMGTEAFF
TRBJ2-1,TRBV20-1,.,.,TGCAGTGCTAGGTGGCTGAGCGATGAGCAGTTCTTC,CSARWLSDEQFF
TRBJ1-4,TRBV10-3,few,.,TGTGCCATCAGTGGAGGGTTAGGGAAAAAACTGTTTTTT,CAISGGLGKKLFF
TRBJ2-3,TRBV12-3/TRBV12-4,many,.,TGTGCCAGCAGTTTGGGGACCCTTGTGGGCGATACGCAGTATTTT,CASSLGTLVGDTQYF
TRBJ2-7,TRBV20-1,.,.,TGCAGTGCTAGTGCGACGGAGAACGCCTACGAGCAGTACTTC,CSASATENAYEQYF
TRBJ2-7,TRBV6-4,.,.,TGTGCCAGCAGTGTCCAGCCTGGCGATTCCTACGAGCAGTACTTC,CASSVQPGDSYEQYF
TRBJ2-3,TRBV5-1,.,.,TGCGCCAGCAGGGCGGGTCCAAATGAGGATACGCAGTATTTT,CASRAGPNEDTQYF
TRBJ2-1,TRBV4-1,.,TRBD2,TGCGCCAGCAGCCGGGGACTAGCGGGGGGGCTGAGCTCCTACAATGAGCAGTTCTTC,CASSRGLAGGLSSYNEQFF
TRBJ1-1,TRBV7-8,few,.,TGTGCCAGCAGCTTAATATTGCGTCCATTGAACACTGAAGCTTTCTTT,CASSLILRPLNTEAFF
TRBJ1-5,TRBV9,.,TRBD1,TGTGCCAGCAGCCCGACAGGGCAACATCAGCCCCAGCATTTT,CASSPTGQHQPQHF
TRBJ2-7,TRBV4-1,.,TRBD2,TGCGCCAGCAGCCAATTAGGGACTAGCGGTTACAATGAGCAGTACTTC,CASSQLGTSGYNEQYF
TRBJ2-1,TRBV5-1,few,TRBD2,TGCGCCAGCAGCCCATTAAGCGGGGTTTACAATGAGCAGTTCTTC,CASSPLSGVYNEQFF
TRBJ1-2,TRBV12-3/TRBV12-4,few,TRBD1,TGTGCCAGCAGTTCGACAGGGGGTTTTTTTGGCTACACCTTC,CASSSTGGFFGYTF
TRBJ1-2,TRBV20-1,.,.,TGCAGTGCTAGAGATTCAGTGGGACCCTATGGCTACACCTTC,CSARDSVGPYGYTF
TRBJ2-3,TRBV4-1,few,TRBD2,TGCGCCAGCAGCCAAGCATGGGGAAGGCTAGCGGTAGATACGCAGTATTTT,CASSQAWGRLAVDTQYF
TRBJ2-3,TRBV28,few,TRBD2,TGTGCCAGCAGTTTAGGGGGAGGGCGGACGCAGTATTTT,CASSLGGGRTQYF
TRBJ2-3,TRBV20-1,few,.,TGCAGTGGTCGAGCGGAGGGGGGAGATACGCAGTATTTT,CSGRAEGGDTQYF
TRBJ2-2,TRBV2,.,.,TGTGCCAGCAGTGGAGGCCCGACCGGGGAGCTGTTTTTT,CASSGGPTGELFF
TRBJ1-2,TRBV29-1,few,TRBD1,TGCAGCGTTGGAAAGGGACAGGGAAGGGGCTACACCTTC,CSVGKGQGRGYTF
TRBJ2-1,TRBV7-9,few,TRBD2,TGTGCCAGCAGCCTTAAGGCGACTAGCGGGGGATACAATGAGCAGTTCTTC,CASSLKATSGGYNEQFF
TRBJ2-7,TRBV12-3/TRBV12-4,.,TRBD2,TGTGCCAGCAGTTTGGGGCGGGGGTACTACAATGAGCAGTACTTC,CASSLGRGYYNEQYF
TRBJ2-1,TRBV12-3/TRBV12-4,few,TRBD2,TGTGCCAGCGGCCTTAGCGGGGCCAGCAATGAGCAGTTCTTC,CASGLSGASNEQFF
TRBJ2-5,TRBV20-1,few,.,TGCAGTGCTAGAGATCATCGTGATGAGACCCAGTACTTC,CSARDHRDETQYF
TRBJ1-6,TRBV5-6,few,.,TGTGCCAGCAGCTTGGATCCAGGGACCTATAATTCACCCCTCCACTTT,CASSLDPGTYNSPLHF
TRBJ2-5,TRBV4-1,few,.,TGCGCCAGCAGCCAAGGTTTAAGGGGAGAGACCCAGTACTTC,CASSQGLRGETQYF
TRBJ2-5,TRBV24-1,many,.,TGTGCCACCAGTGATCACATTGGAGAGACCCAGTACTTC,CATSDHIGETQYF
TRBJ1-3,TRBV10-3,.,TRBD1,TGTGCCATGCGGGACAGGTACTCTGGAAACACCATATATTTT,CAMRDRYSGNTIYF
TRBJ2-5,TRBV24-1,.,TRBD2,TGTGCCACCAGTGATTTAGCGGGAGTCTACAATGAGCAGTACTTC,CATSDLAGVYNEQYF
TRBJ2-5,TRBV28,few,.,TGTGCCAGCAGTTTGAGGATGTGGGAGACCCAGTACTTC,CASSLRMWETQYF
TRBJ1-2,TRBV24-1,many,.,TGTGCCACCAGTGATTCCAGGGATTCCCCTAACTATGGCTACACCTTC,CATSDSRDSPNYGYTF
TRBJ2-1,TRBV28,.,.,TGTGCCAGCAGTTTATCTTTGGGGGCGAATGAGCAGTTCTTC,CASSLSLGANEQFF
TRBJ1-1,TRBV29-1,few,TRBD1,TGCAGCGAGAACAGGGGCACTGAAGCTTTCTTT,CSENRGTEAFF
TRBJ1-2,TRBV20-1,few,.,TGCAGTGCTGGACATAACTATGGCTACACCTTC,CSAGHNYGYTF
TRBJ2-1,TRBV11-2,few,TRBD2,TGTGCCAGCAGCCCCCTGACTAGCGGGGGGGCGAAGAATGAGCAGTTCTTC,CASSPLTSGGAKNEQFF
TRBJ2-7,TRBV10-3,few,TRBD2,TGTGCCATCAGTGAGGGGGAGGGTACCCCCTACGAGCAGTACTTC,CAISEGEGTPYEQYF
TRBJ2-3,TRBV20-1,few,.,TGCAGTGCAGGACGGGCGGGGGCGAGCACAGATACGCAGTATTTT,CSAGRAGASTDTQYF
TRBJ2-1,TRBV15,.,TRBD2,TGTGCCACCAGCCCCCCGGGACTAGCGGGAGGGGAAGAGCAGTTCTTC,CATSPPGLAGGEEQFF
TRBJ1-4,TRBV27,few,.,TGTGCCAGCAGTGTAGGGAGGGCTAATGAAAAACTGTTTTTT,CASSVGRANEKLFF
TRBJ2-6,TRBV6-5,few,.,TGTGCCAGCAGTTACTTAACAGGTTCTGGGGCCAACGTCCTGACTTTC,CASSYLTGSGANVLTF
TRBJ2-3,TRBV20-1,.,TRBD2,TGCAGTGCTAGGCCCCCTAAAGGCGGGGGACGAGATACGCAGTATTTT,CSARPPKGGGRDTQYF
TRBJ1-1,TRBV18,.,.,TGTGCCAGCTCACCACTCAAGAGGGGTAACACTGAAGCTTTCTTT,CASSPLKRGNTEAFF
TRBJ1-5,TRBV20-1,.,TRBD1,TGCAGTGCTAGAAGGAGGGGGCGTAGCAATCAGCCCCAGCATTTT,CSARRRGRSNQPQHF
TRBJ2-7,TRBV11-1,few,.,TGTGCCAGCAGCTCCCCGAGGGGACCCTACGAGCAGTACTTC,CASSSPRGPYEQYF
TRBJ1-2,TRBV9,.,.,TGTGCCAGCAGCGTAGTCTCTGGCTACACCTTC,CASSVVSGYTF